This T cell receptor beta chain emerged from a study of spatial heterogeneity in lung cancer. At the level of the study: Compared with alpha-chain sequences, beta-chain sequences were consistently detected in greater numbers.

The germline V gene encodes CDR1 SGHTA and CDR2 FQGNSA. The germline V and J ends were trimmed by 5 bases and 2 bases, with 17 bases remaining between them. The CDR3 totals 16 residues. Each CDR3 protein gets one entry after TCRdb re-called the 5' RACE reads with MiXCR. The repertoire holds 25,000 to 30,000 distinct CDR3 sequences, with approximately 6.9% as singletons. This clonotype was counted at least ten times. Its matching antigen is unknown. The time point denotes: sample taken at primary tumor resection. Tumor, nontumor lung or frozen PBMC supplied whole RNA, sequenced without sorting. Study-wide results and limits: Coverage of tumor T cells was estimated at approximately 7% for alpha chains and around 12% for beta chains. In tumors, expanded intratumoral alpha and beta TCR counts tracked mutation counts. Ubiquitous and regional expanded TCR counts tracked ubiquitous and regional nonsynonymous mutations, respectively.

The chain combines TRBV7-2 with TRBJ2-3, with D perhaps being TRBD1 or TRBD2 (5 bases each). This specimen consisted of lung tumor tissue, obtained at surgery. This sequence was found in a male donor with early-stage non-small cell lung cancer. CDR3 nucleotide sequence: TGTGCCAGCAGCCCAAGGGGCGGGCACTTCACAGATACGCAGTATTTT. This translates into CASSPRGGHFTDTQYF.